The clone carrying this T cell receptor (beta chain) was picked up many times. Its antigen is not identified. The sample belongs to a study of identical twins. Study-level findings and limits: Cord blood beta clonotypes that were abundant carried fewer insertions, and memory repertoires showed no such trend. Interpretation of the results relied on cross-sectional statistical analysis and not on following the same donors. Researchers caution that invariant MAIT and iNKT cells could partly confound zero-insertion analyses.

Unique molecular identifiers were present on the cDNA, which also gained a universal primer site by template switching. TCRdb re-analysed the 5' RACE reads in MiXCR, keeping a single row per CDR3 protein. The table includes 210,000 or so distinct CDR3 sequences, under 10% detected once. Trimming took off 5 bases at V and 6 bases at J, with 16 bases between the two ends. This CDR3 is built from 15 residues. These same data were also listed under a study on yellow fever vaccine responses in identical twins.

Sequencing was carried out using memory (CD45RO+) T cells sorted from blood. The clonotype was recovered from a young woman in good health. V gene TRBV12-3 or TRBV12-4 combines with J gene TRBJ1-4, with a weak D call TRBD1 (6 bases). CDR3 in DNA: TGTGCCAGCAGTAAAGGGGTCCACAGGGATGAAAAACTGTTTTTT. Its protein is CASSKGVHRDEKLFF.